This T cell receptor beta chain emerged from a study of CD8+CD57+ T cells in acquired aplastic anemia. Study at large: When averaged, DNA from sorted CD4+ and CD8+ cells came to 3 to 3.5 ug.

This clonotype showed up many times. The antigen is undetermined. CDR3 and TCR beta VDJ profiling relied on a genomic DNA template. TCRdb processed the reads anew with MiXCR; each CDR3 protein has one entry. The sample lists 95,000 to 150,000 distinct CDR3 sequences, under 60% occurring once. CD8+CD57+ cell expansion had been shown by flow cytometry in patients chosen for sequencing. Each of the patients presented with severe acquired aplastic anemia. Patients were treatment-naive when blood was sampled. General study findings and limits: Some 30 shared CD8+ CDR3s appeared highly expressed within patients' immunodominant clones.

Trimming removed 0 bases from V and 4 bases from J; junction bases left unmatched: 3. CDR3 length: 16 residues. Germline-derived CDR1 and CDR2 are LGHNA and YNFKEQ. Sequences were obtained from sorted CD4+, CD8+, or CD8+CD57+ T cells (not recorded which) from PBMCs. This TCR was recovered from a human donor with aplastic anemia. The rearrangement uses TRBV4-2 and TRBJ2-1; 10 bases are shared with TRBD2. In DNA, the CDR3 is TGTGCCAGCAGCCAAGATCTAGCGGGAGTATACAATGAGCAGTTCTTC. Translating gives CASSQDLAGVYNEQFF.